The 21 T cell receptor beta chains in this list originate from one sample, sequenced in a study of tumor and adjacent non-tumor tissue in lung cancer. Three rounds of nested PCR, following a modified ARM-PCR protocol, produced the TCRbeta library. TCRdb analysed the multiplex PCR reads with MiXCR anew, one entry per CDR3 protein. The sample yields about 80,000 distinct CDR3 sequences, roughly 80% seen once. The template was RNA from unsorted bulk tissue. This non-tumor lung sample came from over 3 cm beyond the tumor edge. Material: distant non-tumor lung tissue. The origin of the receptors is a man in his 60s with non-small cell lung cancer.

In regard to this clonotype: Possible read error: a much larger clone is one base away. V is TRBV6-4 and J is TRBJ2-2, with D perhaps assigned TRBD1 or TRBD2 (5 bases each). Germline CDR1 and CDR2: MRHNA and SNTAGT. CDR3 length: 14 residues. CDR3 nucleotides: TGTGCCAGCAGTTCGAGGGGTGACACCGGGGAGCGGTTTTTT. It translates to CASSSRGDTGERFF.

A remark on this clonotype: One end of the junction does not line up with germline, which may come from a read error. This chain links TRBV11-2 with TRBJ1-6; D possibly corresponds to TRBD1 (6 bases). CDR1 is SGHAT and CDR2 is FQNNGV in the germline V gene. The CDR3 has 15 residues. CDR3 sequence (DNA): TGTGCCAGCAGCTTAGAAGGGGACAATAATTCACACCTCTACTTT. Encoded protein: CASSLEGDNNSHLYF. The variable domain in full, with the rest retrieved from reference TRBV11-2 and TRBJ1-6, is EAGVAQSPRYKIIEKRQSVAFWCNPISGHATLYWYQQILGQGPKLLIQFQNNGVVDDSQLPKDRFSAERLKGVDSTLKIQPAKLEDSAVYLCASSLEGDNNSHLYFGNGTRLTVT.

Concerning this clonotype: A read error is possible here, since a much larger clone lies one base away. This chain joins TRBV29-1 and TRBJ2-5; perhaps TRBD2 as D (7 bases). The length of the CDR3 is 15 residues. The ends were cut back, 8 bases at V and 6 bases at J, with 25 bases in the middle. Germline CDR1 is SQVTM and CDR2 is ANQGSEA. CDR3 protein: CSTEGGTNGRKTQYF. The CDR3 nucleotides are TGCAGCACCGAGGGGGGGACTAACGGGAGAAAGACCCAGTACTTC.

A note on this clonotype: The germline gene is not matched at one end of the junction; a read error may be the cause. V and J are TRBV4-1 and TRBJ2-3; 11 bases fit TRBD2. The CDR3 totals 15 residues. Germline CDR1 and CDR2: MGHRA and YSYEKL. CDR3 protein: CASRHRLAGTDAQYF. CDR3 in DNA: TGCGCCAGCAGGCATCGACTAGCGGGGACAGATGCGCAGTATTTT.

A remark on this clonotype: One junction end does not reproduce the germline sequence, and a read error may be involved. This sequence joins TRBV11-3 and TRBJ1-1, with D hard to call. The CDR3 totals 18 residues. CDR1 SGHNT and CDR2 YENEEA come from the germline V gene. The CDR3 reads CTSSLTPNLYSRSTEAFF. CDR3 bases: TGTACCAGCAGCTTAACGCCGAATCTGTATAGTCGGAGCACTGAAGCTTTCTTT.

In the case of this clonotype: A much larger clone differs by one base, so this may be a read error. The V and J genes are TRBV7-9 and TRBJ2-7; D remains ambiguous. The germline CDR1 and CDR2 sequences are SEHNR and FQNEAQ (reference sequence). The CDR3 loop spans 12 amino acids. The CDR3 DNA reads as TGTGCCAGCAGCTTCGCGTCCTACGAGCAGCACTTC. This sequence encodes CASSFASYEQHF. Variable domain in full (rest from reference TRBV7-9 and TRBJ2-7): DTGVSQNPRHKITKRGQNVTFRCDPISEHNRLYWYRQTLGQGPEFLTYFQNEAQLEKSRLLSDRFSAERPKGSFSTLEIQRTEQGDSAMYLCASSFASYEQHFGPGTRLTVT.

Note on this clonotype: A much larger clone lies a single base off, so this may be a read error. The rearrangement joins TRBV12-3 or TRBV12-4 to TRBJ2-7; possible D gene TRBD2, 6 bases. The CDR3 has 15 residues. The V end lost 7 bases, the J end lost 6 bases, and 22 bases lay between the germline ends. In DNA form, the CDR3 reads TGTGCCAGCACTCCTCAGGCAGGAGGGGAATGCGAGCAGTACTTC. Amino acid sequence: CASTPQAGGECEQYF.

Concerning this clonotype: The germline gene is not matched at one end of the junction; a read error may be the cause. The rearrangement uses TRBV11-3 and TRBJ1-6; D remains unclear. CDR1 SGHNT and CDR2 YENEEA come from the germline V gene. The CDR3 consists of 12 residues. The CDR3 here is CASGYGYPPHHF. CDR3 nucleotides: TGTGCCAGCGGCTACGGTTATCCACCCCACCACTTT.

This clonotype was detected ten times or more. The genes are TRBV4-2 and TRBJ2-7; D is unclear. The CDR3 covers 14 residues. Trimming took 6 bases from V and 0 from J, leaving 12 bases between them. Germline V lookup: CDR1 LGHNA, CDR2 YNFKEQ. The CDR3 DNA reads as TGTGCCAGCAGGAACAATGACGCCTCCTACGAGCAGTACTTC. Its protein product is CASRNNDASYEQYF.

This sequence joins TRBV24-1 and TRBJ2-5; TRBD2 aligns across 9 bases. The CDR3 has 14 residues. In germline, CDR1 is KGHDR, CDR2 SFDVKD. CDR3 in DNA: TGTGTCACAAGTGATTCCCTAGCGGGGAAGACCCAGTACTTC. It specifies CVTSDSLAGKTQYF.

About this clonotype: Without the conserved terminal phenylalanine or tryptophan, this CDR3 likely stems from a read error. The CDR3, as DNA: TGCAGTGTTAGACCCTTCATACTAGCGGGCTGGCTCAATGAGCAGTTCCTC. Translating gives CSVRPFILAGWLNEQFL. This rearrangement joins TRBV20-1 to TRBJ2-1; the match to TRBD2 covers 9 bases. Per the germline V gene, CDR1 is DFQATT and CDR2 is SNEGSKA (reference sequence). The CDR3 is 17 amino acids.

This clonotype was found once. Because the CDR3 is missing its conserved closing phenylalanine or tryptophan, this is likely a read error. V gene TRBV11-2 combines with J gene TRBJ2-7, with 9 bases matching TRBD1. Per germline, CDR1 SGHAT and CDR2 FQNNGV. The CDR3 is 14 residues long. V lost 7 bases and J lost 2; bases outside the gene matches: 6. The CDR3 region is CASIFGTGPYEQYL. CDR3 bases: TGTGCCAGCATCTTCGGGACAGGGCCCTACGAGCAGTACTTA.

The CDR3 nucleotides are TGTGCCAGCAGCACGTCGGAGCGACCAAGATACTACAATGAGCAGTTCTTC. Translating gives CASSTSERPRYYNEQFF. The chain couples TRBV11-2 to TRBJ2-1; D is undetermined. The CDR3 consists of 17 residues. Trimming took 5 bases from V and 3 from J, leaving 20 bases between them. CDR1 SGHAT and CDR2 FQNNGV come from the germline V gene.

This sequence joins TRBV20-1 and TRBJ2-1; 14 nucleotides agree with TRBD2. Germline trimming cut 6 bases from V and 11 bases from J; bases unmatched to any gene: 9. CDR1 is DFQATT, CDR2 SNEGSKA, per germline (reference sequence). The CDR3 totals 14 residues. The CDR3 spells CSAGTSGGLTKQFF. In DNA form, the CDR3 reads TGCAGTGCAGGGACTAGCGGGGGTCTTACTAAGCAGTTCTTC.

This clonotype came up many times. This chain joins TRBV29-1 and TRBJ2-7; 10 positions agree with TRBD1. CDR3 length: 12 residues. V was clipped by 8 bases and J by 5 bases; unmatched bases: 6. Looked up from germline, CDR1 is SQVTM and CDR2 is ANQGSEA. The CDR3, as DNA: TGCAGCACCCGGACAGGGGGGAACGAGCAGTACTTC. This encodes CSTRTGGNEQYF.

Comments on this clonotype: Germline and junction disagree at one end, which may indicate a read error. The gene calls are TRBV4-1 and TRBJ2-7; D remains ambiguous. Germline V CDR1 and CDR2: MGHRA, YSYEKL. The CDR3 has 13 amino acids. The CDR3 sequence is CASSQDRYYVQYF. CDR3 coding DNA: TGCGCCAGCAGCCAAGACAGGTACTACGTGCAGTATTTC.

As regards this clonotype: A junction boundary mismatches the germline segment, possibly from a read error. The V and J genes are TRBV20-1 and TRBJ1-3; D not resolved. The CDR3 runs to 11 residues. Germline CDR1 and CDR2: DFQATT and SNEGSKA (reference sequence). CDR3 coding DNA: TGTAGAGCTAGAGTCATAGACACCATATATTTT. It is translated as CRARVIDTIYF.

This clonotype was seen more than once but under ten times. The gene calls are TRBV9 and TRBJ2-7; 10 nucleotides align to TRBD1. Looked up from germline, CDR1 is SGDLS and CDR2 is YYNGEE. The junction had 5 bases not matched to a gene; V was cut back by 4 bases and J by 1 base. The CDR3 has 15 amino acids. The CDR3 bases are TGTGCCAGCAGCCTTGGACAGGGGGGTTCCTACGAGCAGTACTTC. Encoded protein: CASSLGQGGSYEQYF. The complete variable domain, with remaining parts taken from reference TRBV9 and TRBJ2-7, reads DSGVTQTPKHLITATGQRVTLRCSPRSGDLSVYWYQQSLDQGLQFLIQYYNGEERAKGNILERFSAQQFPDLHSELNLSSLELGDSALYFCASSLGQGGSYEQYFGPGTRLTVT.

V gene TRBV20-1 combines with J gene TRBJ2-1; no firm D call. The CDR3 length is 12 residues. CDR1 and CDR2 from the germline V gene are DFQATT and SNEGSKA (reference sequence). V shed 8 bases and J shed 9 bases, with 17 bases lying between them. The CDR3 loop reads CSYQGQHGEQFF. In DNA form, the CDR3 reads TGCAGTTACCAAGGCCAGCACGGTGAGCAGTTCTTC.

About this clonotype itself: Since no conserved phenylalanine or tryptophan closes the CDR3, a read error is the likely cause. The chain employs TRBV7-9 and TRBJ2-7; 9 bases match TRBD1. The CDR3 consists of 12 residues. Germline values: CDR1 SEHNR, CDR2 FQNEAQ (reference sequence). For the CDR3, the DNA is TGTGTCAGTAGACGGACAGGGGTCCAGCAGTACTTG. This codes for CVSRRTGVQQYL.

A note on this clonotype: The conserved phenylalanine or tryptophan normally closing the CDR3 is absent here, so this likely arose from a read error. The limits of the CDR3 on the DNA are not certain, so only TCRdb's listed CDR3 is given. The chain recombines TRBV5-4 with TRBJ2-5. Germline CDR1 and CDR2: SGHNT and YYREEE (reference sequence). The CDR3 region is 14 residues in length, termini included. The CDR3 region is CASRVDLYQETQNS.